Here is one TCR beta chain with its context. This specimen comes from a study of T cells in narcolepsy. Across the study: Donors had narcolepsy type 1 or type 2, or were healthy controls.

From germline, CDR1 is SQVTM and CDR2 ANQGSEA. Trimming left V 7 bases short and J 5 bases short, with 11 bases between. The CDR3 spans 11 residues. Data came from immunoSEQ multiplex PCR; TCRdb stores just in-frame clones and leaves some out. This sample has 31,000 or so clones, with almost 90% found just once. The chain has TRBV29-1 and TRBJ2-5; D possibly matches TRBD1 or TRBD2 (5 bases each). The source of this sequence is a human donor with narcolepsy. The sequenced sample was CD45RA- memory CD4+ T cells from PBMCs. The CDR3: CSGGFKETQYF. The CDR3 bases are TGCAGCGGGGGGTTTAAGGAGACCCAGTACTTC.